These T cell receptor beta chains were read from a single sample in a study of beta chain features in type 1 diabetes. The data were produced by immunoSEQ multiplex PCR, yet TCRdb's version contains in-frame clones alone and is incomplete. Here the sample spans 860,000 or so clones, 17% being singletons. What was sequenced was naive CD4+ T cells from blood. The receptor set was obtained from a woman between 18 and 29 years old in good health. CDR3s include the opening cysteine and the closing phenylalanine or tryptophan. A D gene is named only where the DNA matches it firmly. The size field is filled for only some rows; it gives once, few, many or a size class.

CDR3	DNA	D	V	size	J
CSARLAGAYEQYF	TGCAGCGCGCGACTAGCGGGAGCCTACGAGCAGTACTTC	TRBD2	TRBV29-1	.	TRBJ2-7
CASSNMANYEQYF	TGTGCCAGTAGTAATATGGCGAACTACGAGCAGTACTTC	.	TRBV19	once	TRBJ2-7
CASSLVWGHSAGELFF	TGTGCCAGCAGCTTAGTATGGGGACACTCGGCCGGGGAGCTGTTTTTT	.	TRBV7-2	.	TRBJ2-2
CASSQSGKNTGELFF	TGCGCCAGCAGCCAGAGCGGGAAGAACACCGGGGAGCTGTTTTTT	TRBD2	TRBV4-3	.	TRBJ2-2
CASSLGGSSGRGETQYF	TGTGCCAGCAGCTTAGGGGGATCAAGCGGGAGGGGAGAGACCCAGTACTTC	TRBD2	TRBV7-2	.	TRBJ2-5
CASSEREGGRPQQYF	TGTGCCAGCAGTGAACGGGAGGGAGGACGTCCTCAGCAGTACTTC	TRBD2	TRBV2	.	TRBJ2-7
CASSLARGAKTQYF	TGTGCCAGCAGCTTGGCCCGGGGTGCTAAGACCCAGTACTTC	.	TRBV5-6	few	TRBJ2-5
CAISGAGGGNEKLFF	TGTGCCATCAGTGGAGCGGGAGGGGGTAATGAAAAACTGTTTTTT	.	TRBV10-3	.	TRBJ1-4
CASSQVDRAGQPQHF	TGTGCCAGCAGCCAAGTCGACAGGGCGGGGCAGCCCCAGCATTTT	TRBD1	TRBV4-2	.	TRBJ1-5
CASSLMGLAGTNEQFF	TGTGCCAGCAGCTTGATGGGACTAGCGGGGACCAATGAGCAGTTCTTC	TRBD2	TRBV7-2	few	TRBJ2-1
CASSLGFGKSEQYF	TGCGCCAGCAGCTTGGGATTCGGGAAATCCGAGCAGTACTTC	.	TRBV5-1	.	TRBJ2-7
CASSLGFGPAQETQYF	TGTGCCAGCAGCTTAGGCTTTGGTCCTGCTCAAGAGACCCAGTACTTC	.	TRBV7-2	few	TRBJ2-5
CASSVGTLNYGYTF	TGTGCCAGCAGCGTAGGGACACTTAACTATGGCTACACCTTC	.	TRBV9	.	TRBJ1-2
CASTLAGGQETQYF	TGCGCCAGCACTTTAGCGGGAGGGCAAGAGACCCAGTACTTC	TRBD2	TRBV10-2	few	TRBJ2-5
CASSVSPRTSGRSDTQYF	TGTGCCAGCAGCGTATCCCCTCGTACTAGCGGGAGGAGTGATACGCAGTATTTT	TRBD2	TRBV9	.	TRBJ2-3
CASSTAGHRETQYF	TGTGCCAGCAGTACAGCGGGACATAGAGAGACCCAGTACTTC	.	TRBV7-3	.	TRBJ2-5
CASSTRQQSSGNTIYF	TGTGCCAGTAGTACGAGACAGCAATCCTCTGGAAACACCATATATTTT	.	TRBV19	few	TRBJ1-3
CASSRNRDRDNGYTF	TGTGCCAGCAGCCGTAACCGGGACAGGGACAATGGCTACACCTTC	TRBD1	TRBV14	many	TRBJ1-2
CASSPQWDFSTGELFF	TGTGCCAGCTCACCACAGTGGGACTTTTCCACCGGGGAGCTGTTTTTT	.	TRBV18	few	TRBJ2-2
CASSNRGAETQYF	TGTGCCAGCAGTAACAGGGGGGCAGAGACCCAGTACTTC	TRBD1	TRBV6-5	.	TRBJ2-5
CAISEFSGLAPNEQFF	TGTGCCATCAGTGAATTTTCGGGACTAGCGCCTAATGAGCAGTTCTTC	TRBD2	TRBV10-3	.	TRBJ2-1
CASSLQDQETQYF	TGTGCCAGCAGTCTACAGGACCAAGAGACCCAGTACTTC	.	TRBV2	few	TRBJ2-5
CASRTQSGSGRETQYF	TGTGCCAGCAGGACACAAAGCGGGAGTGGCCGGGAGACCCAGTACTTC	TRBD2	TRBV28	.	TRBJ2-5
CSATWLETQYF	TGCAGTGCTACGTGGCTTGAGACCCAGTACTTC	.	TRBV20-1	.	TRBJ2-5
CASSLGLPTADTQYF	TGTGCCAGCAGCTTAGGTTTGCCCACTGCAGATACGCAGTATTTT	.	TRBV7-9	.	TRBJ2-3
CASSLSLRETQYF	TGTGCCAGCAGCCTCTCGCTGAGAGAGACCCAGTACTTC	.	TRBV5-6	.	TRBJ2-5
CASSFSPTGGNTEAFF	TGTGCCAGCAGTTTTTCCCCGACAGGAGGTAACACTGAAGCTTTCTTT	.	TRBV6-5	.	TRBJ1-1
CASSYLDRKETQYF	TGTGCCAGCAGTTACTTGGACAGGAAAGAGACCCAGTACTTC	TRBD1	TRBV6-5	few	TRBJ2-5
CASSLVVTGTQYF	TGTGCCAGCAGCTTAGTGGTCACGGGAACGCAGTATTTT	.	TRBV11-3	.	TRBJ2-3
CASSPGGGWYGYTF	TGTGCCAGCAGCCCCGGGGGGGGTTGGTATGGCTACACCTTC	.	TRBV7-9	.	TRBJ1-2
CASSQAGDSITFNEQFF	TGCGCCAGCAGCCAAGCTGGAGACAGCATAACCTTCAATGAGCAGTTCTTC	.	TRBV4-3	few	TRBJ2-1
CASSASGRRGYEQYF	TGTGCCAGTAGTGCAAGCGGGAGAAGGGGTTACGAGCAGTACTTC	TRBD2	TRBV19	.	TRBJ2-7
CASDRGKAYEQYF	TGTGCCAGTGACAGGGGAAAAGCCTACGAGCAGTACTTC	TRBD1	TRBV28	few	TRBJ2-7
CASSPFTQDGMSGNTIYF	TGTGCCAGCTCACCATTCACGCAGGATGGGATGTCTGGAAACACCATATATTTT	.	TRBV18	.	TRBJ1-3
CASSQALLGALAKNIQYF	TGTGCCAGCAGCCAGGCCCTGTTGGGGGCCTTGGCCAAAAACATTCAGTACTTC	.	TRBV14	many	TRBJ2-4
CASRPLVGAVSYNEQFF	TGTGCCAGCAGGCCCCTGGTCGGCGCGGTTTCCTACAATGAGCAGTTCTTC	.	TRBV5-4	.	TRBJ2-1
CASSVDGSGRAMVDEQFF	TGTGCCAGCAGTGTGGATGGTAGCGGGAGGGCCATGGTTGATGAGCAGTTCTTC	TRBD2	TRBV25-1	.	TRBJ2-1
CATSRDLGFSGNTIYF	TGTGCCACCAGCAGAGATCTGGGTTTCTCTGGAAACACCATATATTTT	.	TRBV15	.	TRBJ1-3
CASRKVYEQYF	TGTGCCAGCAGGAAAGTCTACGAGCAGTACTTC	.	TRBV28	few	TRBJ2-7
CASSRRNGYQETQYF	TGTGCCAGCAGCAGAAGGAACGGTTACCAAGAGACCCAGTACTTC	.	TRBV7-2	.	TRBJ2-5
CASSVGAGIREKLFF	TGTGCCAGCAGCGTAGGGGCCGGGATTCGTGAAAAACTGTTTTTT	.	TRBV9	few	TRBJ1-4
CASSVTPGSTDTQYF	TGTGCCAGCAGCGTAACACCCGGGAGTACAGATACGCAGTATTTT	.	TRBV9	.	TRBJ2-3
CSVWGGNTEAFF	TGCAGCGTTTGGGGCGGGAACACTGAAGCTTTCTTT	.	TRBV29-1	few	TRBJ1-1
CASVLGASYNEQFF	TGTGCCAGCGTCCTAGGGGCCTCCTACAATGAGCAGTTCTTC	.	TRBV7-2	.	TRBJ2-1
CASSEAPGQFHEQYF	TGTGCCAGCAGTGAAGCCCCCGGACAGTTCCACGAGCAGTACTTC	.	TRBV6-1	.	TRBJ2-7
CSVEPGVSGNTIYF	TGCAGCGTTGAACCCGGGGTCTCTGGAAACACCATATATTTT	.	TRBV29-1	.	TRBJ1-3
CASSYRDSNPKQFF	TGTGCCAGCAGTTACCGGGACTCTAATCCTAAGCAGTTCTTC	.	TRBV6-6	few	TRBJ2-1
CAISPHSGSSGTELEKTVNEQYF	TGTGCCATCAGTCCACACTCAGGCTCGAGTGGGACAGAATTAGAGAAAACCGTGAACGAGCAGTACTTC	TRBD1	TRBV10-3	few	TRBJ2-7
CASSRTLGTQTSGANVLTF	TGTGCCAGCAGCAGGACCTTGGGGACCCAGACCTCTGGGGCCAACGTCCTGACTTTC	.	TRBV9	.	TRBJ2-6
CASSQGQLAGVDRELFF	TGCGCCAGCAGCCAAGGCCAACTAGCGGGAGTGGACCGGGAGCTGTTTTTT	TRBD2	TRBV4-3	few	TRBJ2-2
CASSSPGTTTETQYF	TGTGCCAGCTCAAGCCCCGGGACAACCACGGAGACCCAGTACTTC	.	TRBV18	.	TRBJ2-5
CASSIFAGTDYEQYF	TGTGCCAGTAGTATTTTCGCGGGAACAGATTACGAGCAGTACTTC	.	TRBV19	few	TRBJ2-7
CASSLGTGGAGNEKLFF	TGTGCCAGCAGCCTGGGGACAGGGGGCGCGGGTAATGAAAAACTGTTTTTT	TRBD1	TRBV7-2	.	TRBJ1-4
CASSLATVRNTEAFF	TGTGCCAGCAGCTTAGCGACGGTCCGGAACACTGAAGCTTTCTTT	.	TRBV7-9	few	TRBJ1-1
CASSFLGYGYTF	TGTGCCAGCAGCTTCCTTGGGTATGGCTACACCTTC	.	TRBV7-2	.	TRBJ1-2
CASSLPIYRGSWDKEYF	TGTGCCAGCAGCCTACCCATTTACAGGGGCTCCTGGGATAAGGAGTACTTC	TRBD1	TRBV7-3	.	TRBJ2-7
CASGVSQFF	TGTGCCAGCGGGGTTAGTCAGTTCTTC	.	TRBV28	.	TRBJ2-1
CASSPATARMNTEAFF	TGCGCCAGCAGCCCTGCCACAGCCCGGATGAACACTGAAGCTTTCTTT	.	TRBV5-1	few	TRBJ1-1
CSVRGSLSGGKAFF	TGCAGCGTCAGGGGATCACTGAGTGGGGGGAAAGCTTTCTTT	.	TRBV29-1	.	TRBJ1-1